The 9 T cell receptor beta chains in this list originate from one sample, sequenced in a study of cytomegalovirus exposure and HLA in healthy donors. Amplification used 60 Vbeta primers and 13 Jbeta primers. Produced via immunoSEQ multiplex PCR; TCRdb's table is partial and in-frame only. This table holds over 130,000 clones, around 60% found once. Sequenced input: PBMCs. The receptors shown here come from a woman aged 60 to 75 in good health and CMV-seropositive.

The rearrangement joins TRBV4-1 to TRBJ2-3, with 9 bases fitting TRBD2. The CDR3 length is 20 residues. With V trimmed by 0 bases and J by 5 bases, 18 bases remained unmatched. Germline CDR1 reads MGHRA; CDR2 reads YSYEKL. The CDR3 here is CASSQEWYGASGTGGDTQYF. CDR3 nucleotides: TGCGCCAGCAGCCAAGAATGGTATGGGGCTAGCGGGACTGGGGGAGATACGCAGTATTTT.

This clone appeared a few times. The rearrangement links TRBV11-3 to TRBJ2-1, with TRBD1 matching 8 bases. This CDR3 region has 13 residues. J gave up 9 bases and V 5 bases, and 6 bases lay outside the gene matches. The V gene's germline CDR1 is SGHNT and CDR2 YENEEA. This CDR3 is CASSTGQGGEQFF. The DNA for the CDR3 is TGTGCCAGCAGCACCGGACAGGGCGGTGAGCAGTTCTTC.

The gene calls are TRBV11-2 and TRBJ2-7; TRBD2 aligns across 7 bases. The junction had 2 bases not matched to a gene; V was cut back by 0 bases and J by 3 bases. Germline V CDR1 and CDR2: SGHAT, FQNNGV. There are 14 residues in the CDR3. The CDR3 DNA sequence: TGTGCCAGCAGCTTAGAACTAGCGAGCTACGAGCAGTACTTC. Amino acid sequence: CASSLELASYEQYF.

The gene calls are TRBV7-8 and TRBJ2-7, with D possibly being TRBD2 (6 bases). This CDR3 region has 17 residues. Germline lookup yields CDR1 SGHVS and CDR2 FQNEAQ. Trimming took off 5 bases at V and 5 bases at J, with 25 bases between the two ends. This CDR3 is CASSPGSPAGGKDEQYF. The CDR3 region has the DNA TGTGCCAGCAGCCCCGGTTCCCCAGCGGGTGGTAAGGACGAGCAGTACTTC.

Points on this clone: Other DNA sequences within the sample encode an identical CDR3. The genes are TRBV7-2 and TRBJ1-2; TRBD1 might be the D (5 bases). Trimming stripped 3 bases from V and 2 bases from J, with 10 bases between. CDR1 is SGHTA and CDR2 is FQGNSA in the germline V gene. CDR3 length: 14 residues. The CDR3 DNA is TGTGCCAGCAGCTTCGGGGGGGTAAACTATGGCTACACCTTC. Protein product: CASSFGGVNYGYTF. Full variable domain (remainder filled in from reference TRBV7-2 and TRBJ1-2): GAGVSQSPSNKVTEKGKDVELRCDPISGHTALYWYRQSLGQGLEFLIYFQGNSAPDKSGLPSDRFSAERTGGSVSTLTIQRTQQEDSAVYLCASSFGGVNYGYTFGSGTRLTVV.

In its sample, this clone was seen a few times. The CDR3 DNA reads TGTGCCAGCAGCTTGGATCAGTACGAGCAGTACTTC. This translates into CASSLDQYEQYF. This chain joins TRBV5-5 and TRBJ2-7, with D uncertain. The germline gives CDR1 SGHKS, CDR2 YYEKEE (reference sequence). The CDR3 spans 12 residues. V lost 0 bases, J lost 4 bases, and 5 bases lay in between.

This CDR3 reads CASSYQDSGREKLFF. The DNA for the CDR3 is TGTGCCAGCAGTTACCAGGACAGCGGCCGTGAAAAACTGTTTTTT. This chain uses TRBV6-5 with TRBJ1-4, with D tentatively TRBD1 (6 bases). This CDR3 is 15 amino acids long. The V gene's germline CDR1 is MNHEY and CDR2 SVGAGI. Between the trimmed V and J ends, which lost 2 bases and 7 bases, there was a span of 14 bases.

The chain joins TRBV9 to TRBJ2-7; 9 nucleotides align to TRBD2. The V gene's germline CDR1 is SGDLS and CDR2 YYNGEE. The J segment lost 5 bases and the V segment lost 2 bases, leaving 5 bases of the junction unmatched. There are 14 residues in the CDR3. The CDR3 reads CASSVLAGTDEQYF. The DNA of the CDR3 is TGTGCCAGCAGCGTGCTAGCGGGAACCGACGAGCAGTACTTC. Full variable domain (remainder filled in from reference TRBV9 and TRBJ2-7): DSGVTQTPKHLITATGQRVTLRCSPRSGDLSVYWYQQSLDQGLQFLIQYYNGEERAKGNILERFSAQQFPDLHSELNLSSLELGDSALYFCASSVLAGTDEQYFGPGTRLTVT.

This chain links TRBV28 with TRBJ2-1; the D is unclear. CDR1 and CDR2 (germline): MDHEN, SYDVKM. V was clipped by 6 bases and J by 8 bases, with 14 bases between them. CDR3 size: 13 residues. The CDR3, as DNA: TGTGCCAGCAGCACCGGTGTTACAGATGAGCAGTTCTTC. This codes for CASSTGVTDEQFF.